This TCR beta chain was sequenced in a study of early T cells in non-severe SARS-CoV-2 infection. Study at large: Sequenced bulk RNA came from whole blood that was unsorted, and chains were unpaired.

TCRdb recomputed calls from the 5' RACE reads with MiXCR, one row per CDR3 protein. The sample yields more than 95,000 distinct CDR3 sequences, approximately 10% seen once. This clonotype was detected only a few times. The source of this sequence is an adult who was a healthcare worker with PCR-confirmed SARS-CoV-2 infection or an uninfected control (not recorded which). Sequencing used whole blood, obtained at baseline.

The CDR3 loop reads CASSLPTGNEQFF. In DNA, the CDR3 is TGTGCCAGCAGCCTGCCCACAGGGAATGAGCAGTTCTTC. The rearrangement joins TRBV5-5 to TRBJ2-1; the D gene is possibly TRBD1 (6 bases). The ends were cut back, 4 bases at V and 7 bases at J, with 12 bases in the middle. This CDR3 spans 13 amino acids. Per germline, CDR1 SGHKS and CDR2 YYEKEE (reference sequence).